The present T cell receptor (beta chain) was sequenced within a study of cytomegalovirus exposure and HLA in healthy donors. Looking at the study overall: About 85 million unique TCRs from HLA-typed donors were held in an early release of data. Study-wide findings and caveats: It was reportedly the case that the classifier diagnosed cytomegalovirus status with high specificity and sensitivity. A missense DCLRE1C variant was associated with V- and J-gene trimming of TCR beta chains in a later analysis, and an independent cohort replicated the association.

13 Jbeta primers and 60 Vbeta primers were used for the PCR. The data were produced by immunoSEQ multiplex PCR, yet TCRdb's version contains in-frame clones alone and is incomplete. The table shows roughly 150,000 clones, with roughly 80% occurring only once. The length of the CDR3 is 15 residues. Per germline, CDR1 KGHSH and CDR2 LQKENI. The V gene lost 1 base and the J gene lost 9 bases, with 16 bases spanning the gap. Notes on this clone: Its antigen is as yet unknown.

The source is a man in his forties in good health and CMV-seropositive. The source material was PBMCs. The chain uses TRBV18 and TRBJ2-1; a weak D match, TRBD2 (5 bases). The CDR3 DNA sequence: TGTGCCAGCTCACCACTACGAGGAACTAGTAGTGAGCAGTTCTTC. Translated, it gives CASSPLRGTSSEQFF. Based on the CDR3 plus reference TRBV18 and TRBJ2-1, the full variable domain is NAGVMQNPRHLVRRRGQEARLRCSPMKGHSHVYWYRQLPEEGLKFMVYLQKENIIDESGMPKERFSAEFPKEGPSILRIQQVVRGDSAAYFCASSPLRGTSSEQFFGPGTRLTVL.